The rows below give T cell receptor beta chains drawn from one sample of a study of CD8+CD57+ T cells in acquired aplastic anemia. TCRdb redid the calling of the reads with MiXCR, one entry per CDR3 protein. The top ten hold 1.1% of the sample, which has around 150,000 distinct CDR3 sequences, 35% to 55% seen once. The sample taken for sequencing was sorted CD4+, CD8+, or CD8+CD57+ T cells (not recorded which) from PBMCs. The receptors were gathered from a human donor in good health. CDR3s leave out the opening cysteine and the closing phenylalanine or tryptophan.

CDR3 | J | V
ASSPTLYEQY | TRBJ2-7 | TRBV18
ASRFRQNTEAF | TRBJ1-1 | TRBV27
ASSYATSLLFGGNQETQY | TRBJ2-5 | TRBV6-2/TRBV6-3
AIVRGSYNEQF | TRBJ2-1 | TRBV2
AISESSGGKDTQY | TRBJ2-3 | TRBV10-3
SVVARMNTEAF | TRBJ1-1 | TRBV29-1
ASTTLASEQY | TRBJ2-7 | TRBV28
ASSLAAREGETQY | TRBJ2-5 | TRBV5-1
ASSPQGQNTEAF | TRBJ1-1 | TRBV3-1
ASSDNRQGARTGELF | TRBJ2-2 | TRBV25-1
ASTLDRWATEAF | TRBJ1-1 | TRBV2
AISERAGNTIY | TRBJ1-3 | TRBV10-3
ASSQAGEMNYGYT | TRBJ1-2 | TRBV6-1
ASSQESRQETQY | TRBJ2-5 | TRBV3-1